The 30 T cell receptor beta chains below come from one sample, sequenced in a study of cytomegalovirus exposure and HLA in healthy donors. PCR primers comprised 60 Vbeta and 13 Jbeta primers. Repertoires were generated with immunoSEQ multiplex PCR, while TCRdb's copy carries only in-frame clones and drops some. The table shows some 140,000 clones, with roughly three quarters occurring only once. Sequencing input: PBMCs. These receptors were collected from a man between 25 and 39 years old in good health and CMV-seronegative.

Regarding this clone: One end of the junction does not line up with germline, which may come from a read error. Other DNA sequences of this sample code for an identical CDR3. This chain connects TRBV2 to TRBJ2-1; 12 bases match TRBD2. This CDR3 is 16 amino acids long. Germline CDR1 and CDR2: SNHLY and FYNNEI. DNA for the CDR3: TGTGCCAGCACCCTAGCGGGAGGGGTACTCTACAATGAGCAATTCTTC. Its protein product is CASTLAGGVLYNEQFF.

The chain recombines TRBV2 with TRBJ2-7, with 8 bases lining up with TRBD1. The trim removed 3 bases at V and 5 bases at J, leaving 9 bases unmatched. The V gene's germline CDR1 is SNHLY and CDR2 FYNNEI. The CDR3 spans 15 residues. This chain's CDR3 is CASSDDGTGLHEQYF. CDR3 sequence (DNA): TGTGCCAGCAGTGATGATGGGACAGGTTTACACGAGCAGTACTTC. Combining the CDR3 with reference TRBV2 and TRBJ2-7 gives the whole variable domain EPEVTQTPSHQVTQMGQEVILRCVPISNHLYFYWYRQILGQKVEFLVSFYNNEISEKSEIFDDQFSVERPDGSNFTLKIRSTKLEDSAMYFCASSDDGTGLHEQYFGPGTRLTVT.

The genes are TRBV5-6 and TRBJ2-3; 10 nucleotides agree with TRBD2. Germline V CDR1 and CDR2: SGHDT, YYEEEE. The ends lost 3 bases at V and 4 bases at J; junction bases unmatched: 11. This CDR3 contains 17 residues. In nucleotides, the CDR3 is TGTGCCAGCAGCTCCCCCCCTAGCGGGAGATGGGCAGATACGCAGTATTTT. The encoded protein is CASSSPPSGRWADTQYF. Complete variable domain (other parts from reference TRBV5-6 and TRBJ2-3): DAGVTQSPTHLIKTRGQQVTLRCSPKSGHDTVSWYQQALGQGPQFIFQYYEEEERQRGNFPDRFSGHQFPNYSSELNVNALLLGDSALYLCASSSPPSGRWADTQYFGPGTRLTVL.

The rearrangement joins TRBV12-5 to TRBJ2-5, with 9 nucleotides matching TRBD2. This CDR3 is 15 amino acids long. The V gene end was trimmed by 4 bases and the J gene end by 4 bases; junction bases not matched to a gene: 7. The germline V gene encodes CDR1 LGHNT and CDR2 FRNRAP. The CDR3 DNA follows: TGTGCTAGTGGTTCCTCGTTTAGCGGGAGAGAGACCCAGTACTTC. It translates to CASGSSFSGRETQYF.

The chain is built from TRBV29-1 and TRBJ1-1; D is possibly TRBD1 (5 bases). The CDR3 runs 13 residues. V gave up 7 bases and J gave up 4 bases, with 16 bases separating them. The germline V gene encodes CDR1 SQVTM and CDR2 ANQGSEA. CDR3 DNA: TGCAGCGGGGGGGGTCCCCCGGGCACTGAAGCTTTCTTT. This codes for CSGGGPPGTEAFF.

The CDR3 here is CSVEDRGGAIPGANVLTF. In DNA form, the CDR3 reads TGCAGCGTTGAAGATCGAGGGGGCGCGATACCGGGGGCCAACGTCCTGACTTTC. The chain is built from TRBV29-1 and TRBJ2-6; 7 positions agree with TRBD1. With 0 bases clipped from V and 4 bases from J, the junction kept 12 bases outside the gene matches. The CDR3 length is 18 residues. Germline CDR1 reads SQVTM; CDR2 reads ANQGSEA.

This clone was seen only a few times. CDR3 loop: CASSSGTSGALAKNIQYF. As DNA, the CDR3 is TGTGCCAGCAGCTCCGGGACTAGCGGAGCCCTAGCCAAAAACATTCAGTACTTC. This chain uses TRBV5-4 with TRBJ2-4; 11 positions agree with TRBD2. The V segment lost 3 bases and the J segment 0 bases; nucleotides outside the gene matches: 8. This CDR3 is 18 amino acids long. CDR1 is SGHNT, CDR2 YYREEE, per germline (reference sequence). The full variable domain, rest sourced from reference TRBV5-4 and TRBJ2-4, is ETGVTQSPTHLIKTRGQQVTLRCSSQSGHNTVSWYQQALGQGPQFIFQYYREEENGRGNFPPRFSGLQFPNYSSELNVNALELDDSALYLCASSSGTSGALAKNIQYFGAGTRLSVL.

The rearrangement joins TRBV5-4 to TRBJ2-3, with 11 bases matching TRBD2. The germline gives CDR1 SGHNT, CDR2 YYREEE (reference sequence). Trimming took 6 bases from V and 3 from J; bases not matched to a gene: 3. There are 14 residues in the CDR3. Written as DNA, the CDR3 is TGTGCCAGCAAAAGGACTAGCGGGACAGATACGCAGTATTTT. Protein product: CASKRTSGTDTQYF.

The rearrangement joins TRBV6-1 to TRBJ1-5, with D tentatively TRBD1 (5 bases). The CDR3 length is 16 residues. The germline gives CDR1 MNHNS, CDR2 SASEGT. Trimming shortened V by 1 base and J by 2 bases, and 12 bases separated the two germline ends. In DNA form, the CDR3 reads TGTGCCAGCAGTGAAGTTTTAGGGGAGGGCAATCAGCCCCAGCATTTT. Amino acids: CASSEVLGEGNQPQHF.

This chain joins TRBV2 and TRBJ2-7, with TRBD1 matching over 10 bases. The CDR3 is made up of 13 amino acids. The trim removed 6 bases at V and 10 bases at J, leaving 9 bases unmatched. The germline CDR1 and CDR2 sequences are SNHLY and FYNNEI. The CDR3 is CASSVPGQGRQYF. In DNA, the CDR3 is TGTGCCAGCAGCGTCCCGGGACAGGGGCGCCAGTACTTC.

There are a few counts of this clone. V gene TRBV27 combines with J gene TRBJ2-7; 9 nucleotides agree with TRBD1. This CDR3 spans 14 amino acids. CDR1 MNHEY and CDR2 SMNVEV come from the germline V gene (reference sequence). Trimming took 8 bases from V and 1 from J; bases not matched to a gene: 6. CDR3 residues: CASADRGASYEQYF. The CDR3 DNA follows: TGTGCCAGCGCGGACAGGGGAGCGTCCTACGAGCAGTACTTC.

The V gene is TRBV6-5, the J gene TRBJ2-3; tentative D call: TRBD2 (7 bases). CDR3 length: 13 residues. The germline V gene has CDR1 MNHEY and CDR2 SVGAGI. V was shortened by 6 bases and J by 7 bases, with 14 bases between the two germline ends. The CDR3, as DNA: TGTGCCAGCAGCGGAGGGGGGGCCTATACGCAGTATTTT. It yields the protein CASSGGGAYTQYF.

This clone showed up just once. The chain carries TRBV30 and TRBJ1-1; D ambiguous. CDR3 length: 13 residues. Germline V lookup: CDR1 GTSNPN, CDR2 SVGIG (reference sequence). V gave up 4 bases and J gave up 12 bases, with 21 bases separating them. CDR3 bases: TGTGCCTGGACGTCCGGTACAGACGAAGCCCCTTTCTTT. Residues: CAWTSGTDEAPFF.

V is TRBV12-1 and J is TRBJ2-2; TRBD2, the table's D call, lacks a check against the DNA. TRBV12-1 is marked as a pseudogene. The CDR3 spans 14 residues. The CDR3: CASSFKRRAGELFF. DNA for the CDR3: TGTGCCAGCAGCTTTAAGCGGCGGGCCGGGGAGCTGTTTTTT.

The chain recombines TRBV1 with TRBJ2-5; the table's D call, TRBD2, was not checked against the DNA. TRBV1 is a pseudogene segment. The length of the CDR3 is 17 residues. The CDR3 sequence is CTSSQDRPNREGETQYF. CDR3 nucleotide sequence: TGCACCAGCAGCCAAGATCGCCCGAACAGGGAGGGAGAGACCCAGTACTTC.

The chain joins TRBV30 to TRBJ2-5; 9 bases fit TRBD2. The J segment lost 4 bases and the V segment lost 5 bases, leaving 2 bases of the junction unmatched. Germline V lookup: CDR1 GTSNPN, CDR2 SVGIG (reference sequence). The CDR3 runs to 12 residues. The CDR3 spells CAWATSGETQYF. CDR3 coding DNA: TGTGCCTGGGCGACTAGCGGAGAGACCCAGTACTTC.

The sample holds a few counts of this clone. This sequence joins TRBV19 and TRBJ1-5; D might be TRBD1 (5 bases). Per the germline V gene, CDR1 is LNHDA and CDR2 is SQIVND (reference sequence). V dropped 7 bases and J dropped 1 base, with 14 bases sitting between them. This CDR3 contains 15 residues. CDR3 region: CASNPTGGSNQPQHF. In DNA form, the CDR3 reads TGTGCCAGTAATCCCACCGGGGGAAGCAATCAGCCCCAGCATTTT.

The rearrangement joins TRBV10-3 to TRBJ2-1; D might be TRBD2 (5 bases). Between the trimmed V and J ends, which lost 8 bases and 3 bases, there was a span of 14 bases. Germline CDR1 and CDR2: ENHRY and SYGVKD. The CDR3 is 14 amino acids. Written as DNA, the CDR3 is TGTGCCATCGGCGGGCTCCCCCTCTACAATGAGCAGTTCTTC. Its translation: CAIGGLPLYNEQFF.

The chain couples TRBV15 to TRBJ2-7; TRBD1 matches at 8 bases. Trimming at V came to 2 bases and at J to 4 bases, leaving 13 bases not matched to a gene. CDR3 size: 17 residues. Germline CDR1 is LNHNV and CDR2 is YYDKDF (reference sequence). CDR3 in DNA: TGTGCCACCAGCAGAACCAGTGGTTGGACAGGGACTTACGAGCAGTACTTC. Its translation is CATSRTSGWTGTYEQYF.

The chain uses TRBV10-3 and TRBJ1-4, with D hard to call. CDR1 is ENHRY and CDR2 is SYGVKD in the germline V gene. This CDR3 contains 16 residues. V lost 2 bases and J 3 bases, leaving 13 bases between the germline ends. The CDR3 here is CAISEASIGANEKLFF. As DNA, the CDR3 is TGTGCCATCAGTGAGGCCTCGATCGGGGCTAATGAAAAACTGTTTTTT.

The chain combines TRBV19 with TRBJ2-2, with D perhaps matching TRBD1 or TRBD2 (10 bases each). Per the germline V gene, CDR1 is LNHDA and CDR2 is SQIVND (reference sequence). The CDR3 is made up of 14 amino acids. The V end lost 11 bases, the J end lost 11 bases, and 24 bases lay between the germline ends. CDR3 in amino acids: CASGTGASGSELFF. DNA for the CDR3: TGTGCCTCCGGGACAGGGGCTAGCGGGAGTGAGCTGTTTTTT. Complete variable domain (other parts from reference TRBV19 and TRBJ2-2): DGGITQSPKYLFRKEGQNVTLSCEQNLNHDAMYWYRQDPGQGLRLIYYSQIVNDFQKGDIAEGYSVSREKKESFPLTVTSAQKNPTAFYLCASGTGASGSELFFGEGSRLTVL.

The chain carries TRBV19 and TRBJ2-2, with D unresolved. Per germline, CDR1 LNHDA and CDR2 SQIVND (reference sequence). CDR3 length: 14 residues. V dropped 2 bases and J dropped 1 base, with 5 bases sitting between them. CDR3 sequence reads: CASSIIKNTGELFF. The CDR3 DNA is TGTGCCAGTAGTATAATTAAGAACACCGGGGAGCTGTTTTTT.

The rearrangement joins TRBV11-2 to TRBJ2-4; tentatively, D is TRBD1 (5 bases). V lost 0 bases and J lost 9, with 12 bases in between. The CDR3 spans 14 residues. CDR1 is SGHAT and CDR2 is FQNNGV in the germline V gene. The CDR3: CASSLDTGTSIQYF. Written as DNA, the CDR3 is TGTGCCAGCAGCTTAGATACAGGTACCAGCATTCAGTACTTC.

This chain links TRBV4-2 with TRBJ2-7, with D uncertain. The CDR3 consists of 15 residues. The germline gives CDR1 LGHNA, CDR2 YNFKEQ. V lost 6 bases, J lost 1 base, and 16 bases lay in between. The CDR3 here is CASSLDLSGSYEQYF. CDR3 coding DNA: TGTGCCAGCAGTCTTGATTTATCCGGGTCCTACGAGCAGTACTTC.

CDR3 nucleotides: TGTGCCATCAGGACAGGAGTTTACACTGAAGCTTTCTTT. This codes for CAIRTGVYTEAFF. The J gene is TRBJ1-1, the V gene TRBV10-3; D is perhaps TRBD1 (6 bases). V shed 6 bases and J shed 3 bases, with 11 bases lying between them. Germline V lookup: CDR1 ENHRY, CDR2 SYGVKD. This CDR3 has 13 amino acids.

This chain connects TRBV11-2 to TRBJ2-3; 9 nucleotides line up with TRBD2. Trimming at V came to 2 bases and at J to 7 bases, leaving 10 bases not matched to a gene. The germline V gene has CDR1 SGHAT and CDR2 FQNNGV. The CDR3 covers 16 residues. CDR3 loop: CASSLNLAGIGNTQYF. In DNA, the CDR3 is TGTGCCAGCAGCTTAAACCTAGCGGGAATAGGAAATACGCAGTATTTT.

CDR3 nucleotide sequence: TGTGCCAGTACCACGGGACAGGGGGTCACCGGGGAGCTGTTTTTT. Translation gives CASTTGQGVTGELFF. V gene TRBV19 combines with J gene TRBJ2-2; TRBD1 matches 11 bases. CDR3 length: 15 residues. Germline V gene lookup returns CDR1 LNHDA and CDR2 SQIVND (reference sequence). V trimming: 7 bases; J trimming: 4 bases; junction bases outside the gene matches: 5. Together with reference TRBV19 and TRBJ2-2, the CDR3 gives the full variable domain: DGGITQSPKYLFRKEGQNVTLSCEQNLNHDAMYWYRQDPGQGLRLIYYSQIVNDFQKGDIAEGYSVSREKKESFPLTVTSAQKNPTAFYLCASTTGQGVTGELFFGEGSRLTVL.

The chain joins TRBV27 to TRBJ2-1, with D perhaps TRBD1 (6 bases). Per the germline V gene, CDR1 is MNHEY and CDR2 is SMNVEV (reference sequence). The CDR3 totals 15 residues. Between the trimmed V and J ends, which lost 7 bases and 3 bases, there was a span of 16 bases. CDR3 region: CASTREVGGYNEQFF. Here the CDR3 DNA reads TGTGCCAGCACCCGCGAGGTAGGGGGCTACAATGAGCAGTTCTTC.

This clone occurred a few times. The chain joins TRBV16 to TRBJ2-7; 8 bases are shared with TRBD1. The ends lost 5 bases at V and 3 bases at J; junction bases unmatched: 6. The CDR3 runs to 14 residues. Germline V CDR1 and CDR2: KGHSY, FQNENV. CDR3 sequence reads: CASSATGESYEQYF. CDR3 bases: TGTGCCAGCAGCGCGACAGGGGAAAGCTACGAGCAGTACTTC.

This chain uses TRBV25-1 with TRBJ2-7; a weak D match, TRBD2 (5 bases). Trimming shortened V by 3 bases and J by 4 bases, and 10 bases separated the two germline ends. CDR3 size: 13 residues. Germline CDR1 is MGHDK and CDR2 is SYGVNS. CDR3 nucleotide sequence: TGTGCCAGCAGTGATCGGAGAGGGTACGAGCAGTACTTC. This sequence encodes CASSDRRGYEQYF.